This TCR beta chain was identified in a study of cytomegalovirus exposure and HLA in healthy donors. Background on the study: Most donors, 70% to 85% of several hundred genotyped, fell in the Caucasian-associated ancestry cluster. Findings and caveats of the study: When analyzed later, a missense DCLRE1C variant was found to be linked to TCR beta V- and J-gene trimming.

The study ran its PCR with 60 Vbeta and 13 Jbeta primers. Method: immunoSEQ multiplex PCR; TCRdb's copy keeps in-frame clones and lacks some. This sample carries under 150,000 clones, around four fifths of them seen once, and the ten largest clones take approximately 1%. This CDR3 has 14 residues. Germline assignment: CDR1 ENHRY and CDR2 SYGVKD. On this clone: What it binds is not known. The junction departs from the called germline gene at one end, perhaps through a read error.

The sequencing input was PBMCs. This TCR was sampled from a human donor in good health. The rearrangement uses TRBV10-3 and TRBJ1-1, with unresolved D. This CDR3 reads CASSYGRRDTEAFF. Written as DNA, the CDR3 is TGTGCCAGCAGTTACGGGCGGAGGGACACTGAAGCTTTCTTT.